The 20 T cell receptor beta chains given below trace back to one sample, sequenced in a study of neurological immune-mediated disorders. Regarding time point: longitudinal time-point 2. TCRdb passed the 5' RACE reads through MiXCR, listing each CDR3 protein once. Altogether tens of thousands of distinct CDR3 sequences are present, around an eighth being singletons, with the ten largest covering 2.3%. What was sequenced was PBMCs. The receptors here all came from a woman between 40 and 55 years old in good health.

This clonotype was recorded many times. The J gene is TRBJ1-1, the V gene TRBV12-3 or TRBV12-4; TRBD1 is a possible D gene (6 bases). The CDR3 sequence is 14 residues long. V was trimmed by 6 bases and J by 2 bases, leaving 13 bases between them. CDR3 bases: TGTGCCAGCAGCGCCGGACAGAGAAACACTGAAGCTTTCTTT. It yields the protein CASSAGQRNTEAFF.

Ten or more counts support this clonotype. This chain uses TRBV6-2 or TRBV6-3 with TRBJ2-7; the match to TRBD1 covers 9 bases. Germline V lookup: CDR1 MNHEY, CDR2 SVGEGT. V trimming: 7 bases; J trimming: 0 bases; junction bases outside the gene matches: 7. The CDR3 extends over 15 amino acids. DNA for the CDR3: TGTGCCAGCATCGACCGGGACAGGGCCTCCTACGAGCAGTACTTC. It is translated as CASIDRDRASYEQYF.

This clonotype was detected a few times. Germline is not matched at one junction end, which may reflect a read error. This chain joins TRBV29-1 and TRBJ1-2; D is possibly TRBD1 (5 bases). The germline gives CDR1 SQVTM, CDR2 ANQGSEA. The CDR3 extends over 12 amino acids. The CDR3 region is CRVATVTYGYTF. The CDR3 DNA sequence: TGCAGAGTTGCGACAGTGACCTATGGCTACACCTTC.

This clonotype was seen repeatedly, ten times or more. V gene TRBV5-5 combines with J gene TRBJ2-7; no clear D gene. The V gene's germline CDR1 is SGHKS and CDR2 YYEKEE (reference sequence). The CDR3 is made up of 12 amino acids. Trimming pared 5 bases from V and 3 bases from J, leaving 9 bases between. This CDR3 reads CASRPERYEQYF. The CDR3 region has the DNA TGTGCCAGCAGGCCCGAGCGCTACGAGCAGTACTTC.

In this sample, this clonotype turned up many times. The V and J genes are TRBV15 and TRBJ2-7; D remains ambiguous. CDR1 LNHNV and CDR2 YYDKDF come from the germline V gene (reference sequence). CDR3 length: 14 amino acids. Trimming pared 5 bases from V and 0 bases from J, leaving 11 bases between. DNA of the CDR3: TGTGCCACCAGCGACCGACGCCGCTCCTACGAGCAGTACTTC. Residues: CATSDRRRSYEQYF. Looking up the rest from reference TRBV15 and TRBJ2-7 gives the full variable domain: DAMVIQNPRYQVTQFGKPVTLSCSQTLNHNVMYWYQQKSSQAPKLLFHYYDKDFNNEADTPDNFQSRRPNTSFCFLDIRSPGLGDTAMYLCATSDRRRSYEQYFGPGTRLTVT.

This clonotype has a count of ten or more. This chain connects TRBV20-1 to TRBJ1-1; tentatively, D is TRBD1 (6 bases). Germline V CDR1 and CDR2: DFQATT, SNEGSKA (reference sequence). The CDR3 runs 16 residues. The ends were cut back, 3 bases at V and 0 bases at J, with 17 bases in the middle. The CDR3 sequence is CSARRGDRSLNTEAFF. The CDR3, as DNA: TGCAGTGCTAGGAGGGGTGACAGGTCTCTGAACACTGAAGCTTTCTTT.

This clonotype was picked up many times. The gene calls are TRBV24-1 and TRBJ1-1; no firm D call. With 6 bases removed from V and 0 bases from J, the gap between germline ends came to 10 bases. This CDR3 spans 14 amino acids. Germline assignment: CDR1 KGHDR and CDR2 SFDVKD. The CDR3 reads CATSMTRMNTEAFF. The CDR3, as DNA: TGTGCCACCAGTATGACAAGAATGAACACTGAAGCTTTCTTT.

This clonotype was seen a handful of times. The CDR3 coding sequence is TGCAGTGCCCCGGTAGGGGGGGTGAACACTGAAGCTTTCTTT. It is translated as CSAPVGGVNTEAFF. The rearrangement uses TRBV20-1 and TRBJ1-1; tentatively, D is TRBD1 (6 bases). The CDR3 is made up of 14 amino acids. Trimming took off 6 bases at V and 0 bases at J, with 14 bases between the two ends. Per the germline V gene, CDR1 is DFQATT and CDR2 is SNEGSKA (reference sequence).

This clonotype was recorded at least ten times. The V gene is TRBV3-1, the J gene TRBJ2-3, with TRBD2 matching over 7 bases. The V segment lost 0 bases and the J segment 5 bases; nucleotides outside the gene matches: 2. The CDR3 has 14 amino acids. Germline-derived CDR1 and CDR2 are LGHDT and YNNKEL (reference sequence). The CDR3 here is CASSQDREGDTQYF. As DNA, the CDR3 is TGTGCCAGCAGCCAAGACAGGGAGGGAGATACGCAGTATTTT.

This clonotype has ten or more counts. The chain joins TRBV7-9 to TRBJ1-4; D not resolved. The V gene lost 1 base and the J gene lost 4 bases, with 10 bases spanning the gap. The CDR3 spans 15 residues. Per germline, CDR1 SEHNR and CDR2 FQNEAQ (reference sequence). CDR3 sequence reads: CASSLVGRNNEKLFF. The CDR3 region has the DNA TGTGCCAGCAGCTTAGTAGGCCGGAATAATGAAAAACTGTTTTTT. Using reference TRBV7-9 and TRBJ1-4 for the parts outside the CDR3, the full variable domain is DTGVSQNPRHKITKRGQNVTFRCDPISEHNRLYWYRQTLGQGPEFLTYFQNEAQLEKSRLLSDRFSAERPKGSFSTLEIQRTEQGDSAMYLCASSLVGRNNEKLFFGSGTQLSVL.

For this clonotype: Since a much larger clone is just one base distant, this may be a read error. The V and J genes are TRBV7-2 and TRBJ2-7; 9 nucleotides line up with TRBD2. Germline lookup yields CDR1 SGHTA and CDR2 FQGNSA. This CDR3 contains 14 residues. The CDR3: CASSIAGAIYEQYF. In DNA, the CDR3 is TGTGCCAGCAGCATAGCGGGGGCCATCTACGAGCAGTACTTC.

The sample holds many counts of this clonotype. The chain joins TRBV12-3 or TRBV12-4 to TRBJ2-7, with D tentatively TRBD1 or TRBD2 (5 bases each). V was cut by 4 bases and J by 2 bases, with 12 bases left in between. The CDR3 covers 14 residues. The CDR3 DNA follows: TGTGCCAGCAGTTCCGGGGCCGGAACCTACGAGCAGTACTTC. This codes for CASSSGAGTYEQYF.

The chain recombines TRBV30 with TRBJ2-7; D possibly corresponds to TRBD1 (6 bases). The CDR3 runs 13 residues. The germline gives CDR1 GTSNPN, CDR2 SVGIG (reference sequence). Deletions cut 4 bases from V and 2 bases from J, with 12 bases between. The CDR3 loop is CAWIADRPYEQYF. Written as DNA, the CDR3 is TGTGCCTGGATTGCGGACAGACCCTACGAGCAGTACTTC.

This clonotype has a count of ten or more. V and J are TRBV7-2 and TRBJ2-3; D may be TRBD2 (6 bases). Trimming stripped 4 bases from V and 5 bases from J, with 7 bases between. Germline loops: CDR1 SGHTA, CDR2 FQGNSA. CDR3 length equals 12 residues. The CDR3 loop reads CASSSGEDTQYF. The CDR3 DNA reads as TGTGCCAGCAGCTCGGGGGAAGATACGCAGTATTTT.

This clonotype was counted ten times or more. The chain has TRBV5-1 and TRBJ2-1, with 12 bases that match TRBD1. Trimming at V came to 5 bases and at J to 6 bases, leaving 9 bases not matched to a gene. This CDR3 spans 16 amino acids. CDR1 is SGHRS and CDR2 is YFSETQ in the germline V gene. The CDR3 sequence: CASSFTPGQGANEQFF. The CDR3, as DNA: TGCGCCAGCAGTTTTACGCCGGGACAGGGGGCCAATGAGCAGTTCTTC.

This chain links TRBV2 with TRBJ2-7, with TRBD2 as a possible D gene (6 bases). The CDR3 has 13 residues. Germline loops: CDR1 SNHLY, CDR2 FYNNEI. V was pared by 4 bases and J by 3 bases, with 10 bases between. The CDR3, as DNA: TGTGCCAGCAGTGTACGCGGGGTCTACGAGCAGTACTTC. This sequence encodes CASSVRGVYEQYF.

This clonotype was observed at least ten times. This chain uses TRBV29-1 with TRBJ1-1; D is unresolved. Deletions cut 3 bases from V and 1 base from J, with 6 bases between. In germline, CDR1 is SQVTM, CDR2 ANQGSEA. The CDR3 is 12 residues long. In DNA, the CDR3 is TGCAGCGTTGATGAGCGGAACACTGAAGCTTTCTTT. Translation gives CSVDERNTEAFF.

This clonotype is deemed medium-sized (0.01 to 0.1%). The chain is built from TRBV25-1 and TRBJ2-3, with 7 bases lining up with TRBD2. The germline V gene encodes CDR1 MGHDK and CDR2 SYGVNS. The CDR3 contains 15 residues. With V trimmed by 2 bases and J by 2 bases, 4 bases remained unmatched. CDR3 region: CASSESGTYTDTQYF. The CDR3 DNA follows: TGTGCCAGCAGTGAAAGCGGGACCTACACAGATACGCAGTATTTT.

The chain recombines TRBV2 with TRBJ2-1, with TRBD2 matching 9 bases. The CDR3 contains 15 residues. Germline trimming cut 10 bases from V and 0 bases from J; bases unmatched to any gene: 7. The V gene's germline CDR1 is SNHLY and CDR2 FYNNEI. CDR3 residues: CATPSGDSSYNEQFF. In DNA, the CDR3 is TGTGCCACTCCTAGCGGGGACAGCTCCTACAATGAGCAGTTCTTC.

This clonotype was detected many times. CDR3: CATSSFPTGLVTEAFF. The CDR3 nucleotides read TGTGCCACCAGCTCCTTCCCCACAGGCCTCGTGACTGAAGCTTTCTTT. This rearrangement joins TRBV15 to TRBJ1-1; TRBD1 might be the D (5 bases). Germline CDR1 is LNHNV and CDR2 is YYDKDF (reference sequence). The CDR3 loop spans 16 amino acids. The V and J ends lost 5 bases and 5 bases respectively, with 21 bases between them.